This T cell receptor (beta chain) derives from a study of T cell repertoires in cytomegalovirus infection. Findings and limits, study-wide: Using cumulative public TCR beta family frequency, the authors identified those who carried CMV together with the relevant HLA.

Worth noting for this clonotype: Its antigen remains unidentified.

TCRdb re-called the reads through MiXCR, storing one row per CDR3 protein. The table lists 350,000 to 450,000 distinct CDR3 sequences, around 18% of them singletons. CDR1 is SGDLS and CDR2 is YYNGEE in the germline V gene. Unmatched junction bases numbered 4, after V lost 3 bases and J lost 7 bases. This CDR3 comprises 13 residues. The chain is built from TRBV9 and TRBJ1-2; 9 nucleotides line up with TRBD1. Sequenced sample: PBMCs. The source is a human donor in good health (CMV status not recorded). Some clones in this sample may be carry-over from other donors' samples. Here the CDR3 reads CASSEWTGVGYTF. DNA of the CDR3: TGTGCCAGCAGCGAATGGACAGGGGTTGGCTACACCTTC.